This T cell receptor beta chain was sequenced for a study of monozygotic twins with inflammatory bowel disease. Study-wide findings and caveats: Healthy co-twins exceeded IBD patients in TCRbeta diversity as measured by inverse Simpson.

The authors used approximately 3.5 ug of total RNA per TCR library. Template switching introduced UMIs that contain a 6-nucleotide sample barcode. TCRdb re-called the 5' RACE reads, yielding one record per CDR3 amino acid sequence without DNA. The data include 200,000 to 250,000 distinct CDR3 sequences; the top ten clones carry under 8.5%. About this clonotype itself: As yet, its antigen is unknown.

The CDR3 runs 12 residues. CDR1 and CDR2 (germline): KGHDR, SFDVKD. The TCR sequence derives from a human donor with ulcerative colitis or Crohn's disease, or a healthy co-twin of an affected twin (not recorded which). Sequenced material: blood. The V gene is TRBV24-1, the J gene TRBJ1-1. This CDR3 is CATSDFWGRAFF.